This T cell receptor beta chain originates from a study of blood T cells in healthy people across ages. Primers used in a second PCR of about 7 to 11 cycles were a sample-barcoded 5' primer and a J-beta primer mix. TCRdb reprocessed the 5' RACE reads via MiXCR and lists one record per CDR3 protein. The sample contains hundreds of thousands of distinct CDR3 sequences, 25% to 35% of which appear only once. Study results and caveats: Long-lived donors exceeded aged donors in naive CD4+ cells and diversity. The study lacked donor CMV status, which possibly confounded expanded clonotype changes.

This CDR3 spans 14 amino acids. Trimming stripped 0 bases from V and 3 bases from J, with 9 bases between. Germline assignment: CDR1 SGHRS and CDR2 YFSETQ. This clonotype was seen ten or more times. The antigen remains undetermined. Input material: blood. The chain couples TRBV5-1 to TRBJ2-5; D unclear. This clonotype was obtained from a woman at least 80 years old in good health. The CDR3 reads CASSLARAEETQYF. The CDR3 coding sequence is TGCGCCAGCAGCTTGGCCCGGGCAGAAGAGACCCAGTACTTC.